This TCR beta chain appears in the sequencing data of a study of a mutant IDH1 vaccine in newly diagnosed glioma. Points on this clone: The antigen remains undetermined.

This CDR3 is 15 amino acids long. V lost 11 bases and J lost 3; bases outside the gene matches: 10. Germline CDR1 is WSHSY and CDR2 is SAAADI. The data were produced by immunoSEQ multiplex PCR, yet TCRdb's version contains in-frame clones alone and is incomplete. The data show 75,000 to 85,000 clones, 90% to 95% seen once. Time point specified: week 5, during vaccination. Every vaccination contained 300 ug of the mutant IDH1 20-mer peptide and was paired with topical imiquimod. The V and J genes are TRBV10-2 and TRBJ2-2, with TRBD2 identical over 9 bases. Sequencing used PBMCs, obtained from a glioma patient whose treatment included an IDH1 peptide vaccine. This TCR came from a woman between 45 and 65 years old with glioma. The CDR3 DNA follows: TGCGCCTTTCGAGCGGGAGGAGGGTACACCGGGGAGCTGTTTTTT. Translation: CAFRAGGGYTGELFF.